One sample yielded the 13 T cell receptor beta chains listed below, sequenced in a study of shared clonotypes between healthy human individuals. Assay used: immunoSEQ multiplex PCR; TCRdb lists only in-frame clones, some missing. Among millions of clones listed, roughly 94% were seen once. The sequencing input was naive CD4+ T cells sorted from blood. Subset described: CD45RA+ positively selected. The receptors derive from a man younger than 35 in good health.

The rearrangement joins TRBV5-6 to TRBJ1-2; 7 nucleotides align to TRBD1. The CDR3 loop spans 15 amino acids. V shed 4 bases and J 8 bases; nucleotides not matched to a gene: 14. CDR1 is SGHDT, CDR2 YYEEEE, per germline. The CDR3 sequence is CASSPADRVTLGYTF. CDR3 nucleotides: TGTGCCAGCAGCCCCGCCGACAGGGTCACTTTGGGCTACACCTTC.

V gene TRBV7-2 combines with J gene TRBJ2-2, with TRBD2 as a possible D gene (5 bases). From germline, CDR1 is SGHTA and CDR2 FQGNSA. The CDR3 consists of 16 residues. V lost 1 base and J lost 2, with 11 bases in between. CDR3 sequence: CASSLGRGANTGELFF. In DNA, the CDR3 is TGTGCCAGCAGCTTAGGTCGGGGAGCTAACACCGGGGAGCTGTTTTTT.

The V and J genes are TRBV6-6 and TRBJ1-1; D ambiguous. CDR1 is MNHNY and CDR2 is SVGAGI in the germline V gene (reference sequence). The CDR3 has 14 amino acids. The V and J ends lost 0 bases and 1 base respectively, with 6 bases between them. The CDR3 nucleotides read TGTGCCAGCAGTTACTCGCCCCAGAACACTGAAGCTTTCTTT. Protein product: CASSYSPQNTEAFF.

This chain connects TRBV6-5 to TRBJ2-2; tentatively, D is TRBD1 (6 bases). The CDR3 runs to 14 residues. Germline-derived CDR1 and CDR2 are MNHEY and SVGAGI. The ends were cut back, 6 bases at V and 1 base at J, with 9 bases in the middle. The CDR3 loop is CASSETGNTGELFF. The CDR3 coding sequence is TGTGCCAGCAGCGAGACAGGGAACACCGGGGAGCTGTTTTTT.

The J gene is TRBJ2-3, the V gene TRBV15; no clear D gene. V was trimmed by 5 bases and J by 2 bases, leaving 11 bases between them. The CDR3 has 14 residues. Germline V CDR1 and CDR2: LNHNV, YYDKDF (reference sequence). DNA for the CDR3: TGTGCCACCAGCCTCTCCAAAACCACAGATACGCAGTATTTT. Translating gives CATSLSKTTDTQYF.

The chain uses TRBV6-1 and TRBJ1-1; D uncertain. The CDR3 totals 12 residues. Germline-derived CDR1 and CDR2 are MNHNS and SASEGT. V was cut by 9 bases and J by 5 bases, with 13 bases left in between. CDR3 region: CASFTGTTEAFF. The CDR3 coding sequence is TGTGCCAGTTTTACGGGTACGACTGAAGCTTTCTTT.

The chain recombines TRBV4-1 with TRBJ1-3; weak D call: TRBD1 (5 bases). Germline V lookup: CDR1 MGHRA, CDR2 YSYEKL. Trimming removed 2 bases from V and 1 base from J, with 12 bases in between. This CDR3 contains 16 residues. For the CDR3, the DNA is TGCGCCAGCAGCCAACAGGGTGGGATGTCTGGAAACACCATATATTTT. Translating gives CASSQQGGMSGNTIYF.

The V gene is TRBV7-9, the J gene TRBJ2-3, with a possible D match to TRBD1 (6 bases). Trimming removed 7 bases from V and 2 bases from J, with 19 bases in between. Germline values: CDR1 SEHNR, CDR2 FQNEAQ (reference sequence). This CDR3 comprises 16 residues. CDR3 protein: CASTPHRDKTTDTQYF. Written as DNA, the CDR3 is TGTGCCAGCACCCCGCACCGGGACAAGACCACAGATACGCAGTATTTT.

CDR3 sequence reads: CASTTEDAEAFF. The CDR3 DNA reads TGCGCCAGCACCACCGAGGACGCTGAAGCTTTCTTT. This chain connects TRBV5-1 to TRBJ1-1; D remains ambiguous. In germline, CDR1 is SGHRS, CDR2 YFSETQ. V was clipped by 6 bases and J by 6 bases, with 12 bases between them. The CDR3 consists of 12 residues.

The chain is built from TRBV2 and TRBJ1-4; 8 nucleotides line up with TRBD1. This CDR3 spans 13 amino acids. V shed 6 bases, J shed 4 bases, and the junction held 1 base outside the gene matches. Germline V gene sequence: CDR1 SNHLY, CDR2 FYNNEI. CDR3 loop: CASRTGVNEKLFF. CDR3 bases: TGTGCCAGCAGGACAGGGGTTAATGAAAAACTGTTTTTT.

The chain uses TRBV18 and TRBJ1-1, with D perhaps TRBD1 (6 bases). Trimming removed 6 bases from V and 6 bases from J, with 14 bases in between. The CDR3 sequence is 13 residues long. From germline, CDR1 is KGHSH and CDR2 LQKENI. CDR3 loop: CASSSPEGAEAFF. Written as DNA, the CDR3 is TGTGCCAGCTCGTCACCGGAGGGGGCTGAAGCTTTCTTT.

Remarks on this clone: Other DNA sequences in this specimen translate into the identical CDR3. J is TRBJ2-3 and V is TRBV5-1, with D hard to call. Germline V lookup: CDR1 SGHRS, CDR2 YFSETQ. V was cut by 5 bases and J by 0 bases, with 10 bases left in between. The length of the CDR3 is 14 residues. In DNA, the CDR3 is TGCGCCAGCAGAGTGGGGTCTAGCACAGATACGCAGTATTTT. It is translated as CASRVGSSTDTQYF.

The chain recombines TRBV6-5 with TRBJ2-5; D is unclear. The V gene lost 5 bases and the J gene lost 7 bases, with 11 bases spanning the gap. Germline V lookup: CDR1 MNHEY, CDR2 SVGAGI. The CDR3 is 12 amino acids. The CDR3 sequence: CASSRDSGTQYF. CDR3 bases: TGTGCCAGCAGTAGGGATTCGGGGACCCAGTACTTC.